A single sample is the source of the 8 T cell receptor beta chains below, sequenced in a study of T cell responses to AZD1222 COVID-19 vaccine. The protocol was immunoSEQ multiplex PCR, while the TCRdb copy is restricted to in-frame clones and leaves out a portion. The data contain around 190,000 clones, just over 85% of them seen just once; the ten biggest clones take up approximately 0.49%. Material: peripheral blood, obtained on day 0 of AZD1222 vaccination. These receptors were obtained from an adult in good health.

The V gene is TRBV2, the J gene TRBJ1-2; no firm D call. This CDR3 has 12 amino acids. Trimming removed 3 bases at V and 7 bases at J, with 9 bases between. Germline V gene sequence: CDR1 SNHLY, CDR2 FYNNEI. The CDR3 is CASSDLGGGYTF. In nucleotides, the CDR3 is TGTGCCAGCAGTGACCTTGGCGGTGGCTACACCTTC. Filled out from reference TRBV2 and TRBJ1-2, the complete variable domain reads EPEVTQTPSHQVTQMGQEVILRCVPISNHLYFYWYRQILGQKVEFLVSFYNNEISEKSEIFDDQFSVERPDGSNFTLKIRSTKLEDSAMYFCASSDLGGGYTFGSGTRLTVV.

The chain recombines TRBV4-1 with TRBJ2-1; 7 bases fit TRBD2. The CDR3 runs 18 residues. Germline-derived CDR1 and CDR2 are MGHRA and YSYEKL. V gave up 0 bases and J gave up 5 bases; unmatched junction bases: 13. CDR3 sequence: CASSQDLGAGALHNEQFF. The CDR3 DNA reads as TGCGCCAGCAGCCAAGACCTCGGGGCGGGAGCTCTTCACAATGAGCAGTTCTTC.

The gene calls are TRBV4-1 and TRBJ2-1, with D unresolved. Germline V gives CDR1 MGHRA, CDR2 YSYEKL. The length of the CDR3 is 18 residues. V lost 0 bases and J 0 bases, leaving 15 bases between the germline ends. The DNA of the CDR3 is TGCGCCAGCAGCCAAGATAGGGCAAAACTTAGCTCCTACAATGAGCAGTTCTTC. As protein: CASSQDRAKLSSYNEQFF.

The chain combines TRBV9 with TRBJ1-6; D might be TRBD1 (5 bases). The CDR3 is 14 amino acids. Between the trimmed V and J ends, which lost 2 bases and 5 bases, there was a span of 8 bases. Germline V gene lookup returns CDR1 SGDLS and CDR2 YYNGEE. CDR3 DNA: TGTGCCAGCAGCGTGGGGGGAAATAATTCACCCCTCCACTTT. Its protein is CASSVGGNNSPLHF.

This chain connects TRBV5-1 to TRBJ2-7; either TRBD1 or TRBD2 may fit D (5 bases each). CDR1 SGHRS and CDR2 YFSETQ come from the germline V gene. The germline V and J ends were trimmed by 4 bases and 6 bases, with 20 bases remaining between them. This CDR3 has 15 amino acids. Here the CDR3 DNA reads TGCGCCAGCAGCCCCGGGACCAGGGTTGGCGGCGAGCAGTACTTC. This translates into CASSPGTRVGGEQYF.

The gene calls are TRBV27 and TRBJ2-7, with 12 nucleotides matching TRBD2. The CDR3 covers 15 residues. Germline lookup yields CDR1 MNHEY and CDR2 SMNVEV (reference sequence). The trim removed 5 bases at V and 6 bases at J, leaving 8 bases unmatched. CDR3 sequence reads: CASSPMTSGSGEQYF. CDR3 nucleotides: TGTGCCAGCAGTCCTATGACTAGCGGGAGCGGCGAGCAGTACTTC.

This clone was picked up one time. The chain uses TRBV28 and TRBJ1-3; D gene ambiguous. This CDR3 has 18 residues. CDR1 and CDR2 (germline): MDHEN, SYDVKM. V was clipped by 7 bases and J by 0 bases, with 22 bases between them. The CDR3 DNA follows: TGTGCCAGCATCCCGTTAGGTGGACCGATAAGCTCTGGAAACACCATATATTTT. Translated: CASIPLGGPISSGNTIYF.

The CDR3 loop is CASSYWSEDGYTF. CDR3 in DNA: TGTGCCAGCAGTTACTGGTCAGAGGATGGCTACACCTTC. The chain combines TRBV6-5 with TRBJ1-2; D unclear. The V end lost 1 base, the J end lost 6 bases, and 9 bases lay between the germline ends. Germline loops: CDR1 MNHEY, CDR2 SVGAGI. This CDR3 region has 13 residues.